These T cell receptor beta chains were read from a single sample in a study of blood T cell repertoires in COVID-19. Data came from immunoSEQ multiplex PCR; TCRdb stores just in-frame clones and leaves some out. Of 200,000 to 300,000 clones listed, approximately 83% are singletons. The specimen sequenced was peripheral blood. These receptor sequences come from a woman of 80 years or more with acute or convalescent COVID-19. Each CDR3 is given with its conserved first and last residue. D genes are given only for firm matches. Clone size appears in some rows only: once, few, many, or a class for an expanded clone.

TRBV3-1/TRBV3-2	once	NA	TRBJ2-3	TGTGCCAGCAGCCAAGGGCTTCGGGTCTACACAGATACGCAGTATTTT	CASSQGLRVYTDTQYF
TRBV5-1	NA	NA	TRBJ1-5	TGCGCCAGCAGCTTGGCTGGGGGCGACCAGCCCCAGCATTTT	CASSLAGGDQPQHF
TRBV7-3	NA	TRBD1	TRBJ1-6	TGTGCCAGCAGCTTTCCGGGACAGGGGTTTTCACCCCTCCACTTT	CASSFPGQGFSPLHF
TRBV6-5	NA	NA	TRBJ1-1	TGTGCCAGCAGGGGGGCGGCGAACACTGAAGCTTTCTTT	CASRGAANTEAFF
TRBV6-5	NA	NA	TRBJ1-1	TGTGCCAGCAGTCCAAACTCCCTGGCTGAAGCTTTCTTT	CASSPNSLAEAFF
TRBV19	NA	TRBD1	TRBJ1-2	TGTGCCAGTAGCCGACAGGGGGCTTCCGCGCGCTACACCTTC	CASSRQGASARYTF
TRBV30	few	NA	TRBJ1-6	TGTGCCTGGAGTGCCTTCGGACTGAAAAACTCCTATAATTCACCCCTCCACTTT	CAWSAFGLKNSYNSPLHF
TRBV6-4	NA	TRBD2	TRBJ2-1	TGTGCCAGCAGCGCCCTCGCGGGGGGAAATGAGCAGTTCTTC	CASSALAGGNEQFF
TRBV2	NA	TRBD1	TRBJ2-1	TGTGCCAGCAGTGTTGACAGGGGAGAGTTCTTC	CASSVDRGEFF
TRBV5-6	NA	NA	TRBJ1-1	TGTGCCAGCAGCTTGACAGGGTTGAACACTGAAGCTTTCTTT	CASSLTGLNTEAFF
TRBV19	NA	NA	TRBJ1-5	TGTGCCAGTAGTATAAACTTGGGGGCTGGGAATCAGCCCCAGCATTTT	CASSINLGAGNQPQHF
TRBV5-1	NA	TRBD2	TRBJ2-5	TGCGCCAGCACTTTCTTTGCGGGGGTGGAGACCCAGTACTTC	CASTFFAGVETQYF
TRBV11-1	NA	NA	TRBJ2-2	TGTGCCAGCAGGGAGGCCCTCCCGCGGACCGGGGAGCTGTTTTTT	CASREALPRTGELFF
TRBV28	NA	NA	TRBJ1-2	TGTGCCAGCAGTTCCCCCTATAGCTACACCTTC	CASSSPYSYTF
TRBV7-3	NA	TRBD1	TRBJ2-3	TGTGCCAGCAGCGCCGCAACAGGGGTAGATACGCAGTATTTT	CASSAATGVDTQYF
TRBV5-1	NA	TRBD2	TRBJ2-3	TGCGCCAGCAGCTTGAAGGCGGGGGGCCCAGTAGGCACAGATACGCAGTATTTT	CASSLKAGGPVGTDTQYF
TRBV19	NA	NA	TRBJ1-3	TGTGCCTCCCTCCTCAACGCGGGACCCGGGGGAAACACCATATATTTT	CASLLNAGPGGNTIYF
TRBV28	NA	TRBD1	TRBJ2-3	TGTGCCACCCATGGGGACAGGAGGACAGATACGCAGTATTTT	CATHGDRRTDTQYF
TRBV9	NA	NA	TRBJ1-1	TGTGCCAGCAGCGTAGACTGGAGGCCTGAAGCTTTCTTT	CASSVDWRPEAFF
TRBV7-8	NA	TRBD1	TRBJ1-1	TGTGCCAGCAGCCCCAGACAGGGGAACACTGAAGCTTTCTTT	CASSPRQGNTEAFF
TRBV5-6	NA	TRBD2	TRBJ2-7	TGTGCCAGCAGCTTAGTAACTAGCGGAACCTACGAGCAGTACTTC	CASSLVTSGTYEQYF
TRBV7-3	NA	TRBD2	TRBJ2-1	TGTGCCAGCAGCTCAGCGGGGGGGTTCAATGAGCAGTTCTTC	CASSSAGGFNEQFF
TRBV5-1	NA	NA	TRBJ2-7	TGCGCCAGCAGCACAACCGGGAGCTCCCTCGAGCAGTACTTC	CASSTTGSSLEQYF
TRBV10-1	NA	NA	TRBJ2-2	TGCGCCAGCAGTGAGTCGACGGACATCACCGGGGAGCTGTTTTTT	CASSESTDITGELFF
TRBV5-4	NA	TRBD2	TRBJ2-2	TGTGCCAGCAGCTGGGGACTAGTAACCACCGGGGAGCTGTTTTTT	CASSWGLVTTGELFF
TRBV27	NA	NA	TRBJ2-2	TGTGCCAGCAGTTTATGGCAGAACACCGGGGAGCTGTTTTTT	CASSLWQNTGELFF